Listed here are 28 T cell receptor beta chains from one sample, sequenced in a study of vaccination effects on CD4 cells after COVID-19. It was after around eleven days of culture that CD4+ T cells were isolated. All study participants received two doses of BNT162b2 or mRNA-1273 vaccine. Profiling relied on immunoSEQ multiplex PCR, and the TCRdb table lists in-frame clones only, not all of them. The sample records approximately 74,000 clones, over 65% being singletons. The antigens these receptors bind are not known. The sequencing used CD4+ T cells from PBMCs cultured without peptide, collected after COVID-19 vaccination. These receptors were collected from a human donor who received a COVID-19 vaccine.

The chain uses TRBV6-1 and TRBJ2-3; 8 bases map to TRBD1. Per the germline V gene, CDR1 is MNHNS and CDR2 is SASEGT. The CDR3 contains 18 residues. V shed 4 bases and J 0 bases; nucleotides not matched to a gene: 12. The CDR3 DNA sequence: TGTGCCAGCAGTGCTCGCAGGGGGCGCTTTGCTAGCACAGATACGCAGTATTTT. Its protein is CASSARRGRFASTDTQYF.

This chain connects TRBV7-2 to TRBJ2-5; a possible D gene is TRBD2 (6 bases). Germline CDR1 is SGHTA and CDR2 is FQGNSA. The CDR3 extends over 13 amino acids. V was shortened by 2 bases and J by 3 bases, with 7 bases between the two germline ends. CDR3 protein: CASSLWGEETQYF. The CDR3 DNA is TGTGCCAGCAGCTTATGGGGGGAAGAGACCCAGTACTTC.

The V gene is TRBV24-1, the J gene TRBJ1-2, with TRBD1 matching 7 bases. The junction had 9 bases not matched to a gene; V was cut back by 7 bases and J by 5 bases. CDR3 length: 14 amino acids. Germline V gene data show CDR1 as KGHDR and CDR2 as SFDVKD. The CDR3: CATSPPGTEYGYTF. For the CDR3, the DNA is TGTGCCACCAGCCCTCCCGGGACAGAGTATGGCTACACCTTC.

The V call is TRBV6-5, the J call TRBJ1-2; TRBD1 is a possible D gene (6 bases). The length of the CDR3 is 13 residues. V dropped 6 bases and J dropped 2 bases, with 10 bases sitting between them. Per germline, CDR1 MNHEY and CDR2 SVGAGI. CDR3 DNA sequence: TGTGCCAGCAGCCCCCAGGGGAACTATGGCTACACCTTC. This gives the protein CASSPQGNYGYTF.

V and J are TRBV6-6 and TRBJ2-1, with 9 positions matching TRBD1. Germline CDR1 reads MNHNY; CDR2 reads SVGAGI (reference sequence). The junction had 10 bases not matched to a gene; V was cut back by 5 bases and J by 8 bases. The CDR3 contains 15 residues. CDR3 residues: CASSLRDRDFDEQFF. CDR3 DNA: TGTGCCAGCAGTCTCCGGGACAGGGACTTCGATGAGCAGTTCTTC.

CDR3 residues: CASPANANTTPLHF. The CDR3 nucleotides read TGTGCCAGCCCAGCAAACGCCAACACAACACCCCTCCACTTT. This chain links TRBV2 with TRBJ1-6; D is unresolved. The V gene lost 8 bases and the J gene lost 11 bases, with 19 bases spanning the gap. CDR3 length equals 14 residues. Germline V gene lookup returns CDR1 SNHLY and CDR2 FYNNEI.

This chain links TRBV6-4 with TRBJ2-3; 10 bases align to TRBD1. The CDR3 spans 15 residues. Germline V gives CDR1 MRHNA, CDR2 SNTAGT. With 4 bases clipped from V and 8 bases from J, the junction kept 9 bases outside the gene matches. CDR3: CASSAGTGEASTQYF. CDR3 DNA: TGTGCCAGCAGTGCCGGGACAGGGGAAGCGAGTACGCAGTATTTT.

This chain connects TRBV5-1 to TRBJ2-5, with TRBD1 identical over 7 bases. Germline V lookup: CDR1 SGHRS, CDR2 YFSETQ. This CDR3 has 15 amino acids. V gave up 4 bases and J gave up 2 bases; unmatched junction bases: 8. The CDR3 region is CASSEIGTAQETQYF. CDR3 bases: TGCGCCAGCAGCGAAATAGGGACAGCTCAAGAGACCCAGTACTTC.

V and J are TRBV6-4 and TRBJ2-3; no firm D call. The CDR3 covers 14 residues. V was pared by 4 bases and J by 1 base, with 9 bases between. Per the germline V gene, CDR1 is MRHNA and CDR2 is SNTAGT. In DNA, the CDR3 is TGTGCCAGCAGTGTTGCGGCGGGCACAGATACGCAGTATTTT. It codes for CASSVAAGTDTQYF.

V and J are TRBV6-6 and TRBJ1-1; D is unresolved. Germline V lookup: CDR1 MNHNY, CDR2 SVGAGI (reference sequence). The length of the CDR3 is 13 residues. V was clipped by 2 bases and J by 3 bases, with 7 bases between them. DNA of the CDR3: TGTGCCAGCAGTTACCGCCAGTACACTGAAGCTTTCTTT. Amino acids: CASSYRQYTEAFF.

The chain employs TRBV5-1 and TRBJ1-2; D is perhaps TRBD1 (5 bases). The germline CDR1 and CDR2 sequences are SGHRS and YFSETQ. The CDR3 runs 13 residues. V was cut by 0 bases and J by 8 bases, with 11 bases left in between. DNA of the CDR3: TGCGCCAGCAGCTTGGAAGGGCAGGGCGGCTACACCTTC. Protein: CASSLEGQGGYTF.

The chain joins TRBV6-6 to TRBJ2-7; TRBD1 aligns across 9 bases. Per germline, CDR1 MNHNY and CDR2 SVGAGI (reference sequence). This CDR3 comprises 14 residues. V was clipped by 4 bases and J by 6 bases; unmatched bases: 7. The CDR3 region is CASSLGQGRREQYV. The CDR3 nucleotides are TGTGCCAGCAGTTTGGGACAGGGAAGGCGCGAGCAGTACGTC.

This sequence joins TRBV30 and TRBJ1-3; no clear D gene. The CDR3 totals 14 residues. Germline V gene sequence: CDR1 GTSNPN, CDR2 SVGIG (reference sequence). V was pared by 4 bases and J by 4 bases, with 14 bases between. CDR3 bases: TGTGCCTGGATGCCGATTACCGAGGGAAACACCATATATTTT. It encodes CAWMPITEGNTIYF.

The V gene is TRBV6-5, the J gene TRBJ1-4; D remains unclear. Per the germline V gene, CDR1 is MNHEY and CDR2 is SVGAGI. The V gene lost 6 bases and the J gene lost 8 bases, with 16 bases spanning the gap. The CDR3 loop spans 14 amino acids. CDR3 in DNA: TGTGCCAGCAGCAAAGAAGGGTTTGGAGAAAAACTGTTTTTT. This gives the protein CASSKEGFGEKLFF.

V and J are TRBV4-2 and TRBJ2-5, with D possibly called TRBD1 or TRBD2 (5 bases each). Germline values: CDR1 LGHNA, CDR2 YNFKEQ. Trimming removed 4 bases from V and 1 base from J, with 13 bases in between. This CDR3 is built from 15 residues. This CDR3 is CASSPGTDSQETQYF. DNA of the CDR3: TGTGCCAGCAGCCCGGGGACCGACTCCCAAGAGACCCAGTACTTC.

J is TRBJ2-1 and V is TRBV19, with a weak D call TRBD2 (6 bases). Germline CDR1 is LNHDA and CDR2 is SQIVND (reference sequence). There are 13 residues in the CDR3. The V end lost 8 bases, the J end lost 2 bases, and 10 bases lay between the germline ends. The CDR3 DNA follows: TGTGCCAGTCATCCGGGGGCCTACAATGAGCAGTTCTTC. This translates into CASHPGAYNEQFF. The variable domain in full, completed from reference TRBV19 and TRBJ2-1, reads DGGITQSPKYLFRKEGQNVTLSCEQNLNHDAMYWYRQDPGQGLRLIYYSQIVNDFQKGDIAEGYSVSREKKESFPLTVTSAQKNPTAFYLCASHPGAYNEQFFGPGTRLTVL.

This chain connects TRBV18 to TRBJ2-4; weak D call: TRBD2 (6 bases). Looked up from germline, CDR1 is KGHSH and CDR2 is LQKENI. V was cut by 2 bases and J by 9 bases, with 11 bases left in between. The CDR3 covers 13 residues. The CDR3 DNA is TGTGCCAGCTCACCAGACGGGAGACCCATTCAGTACTTC. Its protein is CASSPDGRPIQYF.

The chain carries TRBV7-9 and TRBJ1-1; the D is unclear. The germline gives CDR1 SEHNR, CDR2 FQNEAQ (reference sequence). The V gene lost 2 bases and the J gene lost 1 base, with 5 bases spanning the gap. CDR3 length: 13 amino acids. CDR3 loop: CASSLLGNTEAFF. The CDR3 coding sequence is TGTGCCAGCAGCTTATTGGGGAACACTGAAGCTTTCTTT.

This sequence joins TRBV7-8 and TRBJ1-5; 9 nucleotides align to TRBD1. The CDR3 length is 18 residues. The V and J ends lost 5 bases and 3 bases, in that order; junction bases with no gene match: 14. Germline CDR1 SGHVS, CDR2 FQNEAQ. This CDR3 reads CASSKRRGQGVNNQPQHF. CDR3 in DNA: TGTGCCAGCAGCAAAAGGAGGGGACAGGGCGTTAACAATCAGCCCCAGCATTTT.

This chain connects TRBV19 to TRBJ2-3, with a possible D match to TRBD2 (6 bases). Germline CDR1 is LNHDA and CDR2 is SQIVND (reference sequence). V was shortened by 4 bases and J by 6 bases, with 26 bases between the two germline ends. The CDR3 totals 18 residues. Written as DNA, the CDR3 is TGTGCCAGTAGTAGACCCCCGGGACTCAACGCAGCCCAGGATACGCAGTATTTT. Its protein is CASSRPPGLNAAQDTQYF. Together with reference TRBV19 and TRBJ2-3, the CDR3 gives the full variable domain: DGGITQSPKYLFRKEGQNVTLSCEQNLNHDAMYWYRQDPGQGLRLIYYSQIVNDFQKGDIAEGYSVSREKKESFPLTVTSAQKNPTAFYLCASSRPPGLNAAQDTQYFGPGTRLTVL.

The rearrangement uses TRBV19 and TRBJ2-3; 12 positions agree with TRBD2. Per the germline V gene, CDR1 is LNHDA and CDR2 is SQIVND (reference sequence). The CDR3 length is 18 residues. Germline trimming cut 4 bases from V and 6 bases from J; bases unmatched to any gene: 14. CDR3 DNA sequence: TGTGCCAGTAGTACATCTAGCTCCGGGACTAGCGGGCCCGATACGCAGTATTTT. Translated: CASSTSSSGTSGPDTQYF.

This clone has only a few counts. V usage is TRBV6-4 and J usage is TRBJ1-6, with a tentative D call TRBD1 (5 bases). This CDR3 region has 13 residues. V shed 4 bases and J shed 10 bases, with 11 bases lying between them. Germline V lookup: CDR1 MRHNA, CDR2 SNTAGT. The DNA of the CDR3 is TGTGCCAGCAGTGCATCCGGGGGATCACCCCTCCACTTT. This codes for CASSASGGSPLHF.

In DNA form, the CDR3 reads TGTGCCAGCAGCACCGGGACAAGTGCAAGGACCCAGTACTTC. It encodes CASSTGTSARTQYF. The chain uses TRBV7-9 and TRBJ2-5; a possible D gene is TRBD1 (6 bases). The V gene lost 5 bases and the J gene lost 7 bases, with 17 bases spanning the gap. CDR1 is SEHNR and CDR2 is FQNEAQ in the germline V gene (reference sequence). The length of the CDR3 is 14 residues.

The J gene is TRBJ1-4, the V gene TRBV21-1; the table calls TRBD1, which could not be checked here. TRBV21-1 is an annotated pseudogene. This CDR3 has 16 amino acids. Here the CDR3 reads CASSLVTGGGDEKLFF. For the CDR3, the DNA is TGTGCCAGCTCCCTTGTGACAGGGGGCGGAGATGAAAAACTGTTTTTT.

This clone was detected only once. The chain has TRBV6-5 and TRBJ1-4, with D possibly matching TRBD1 (5 bases). With 2 bases removed from V and 8 bases from J, the gap between germline ends came to 15 bases. CDR3 length: 15 residues. Germline loops: CDR1 MNHEY, CDR2 SVGAGI. The CDR3 nucleotides are TGTGCCAGCAGTTACATTGCCCAGGGAGAGGAAAAACTGTTTTTT. Amino acid sequence: CASSYIAQGEEKLFF.

The rearrangement links TRBV5-8 to TRBJ1-5; D is unclear. Trimming removed 4 bases at V and 1 base at J, with 18 bases between. The CDR3 spans 17 residues. In germline, CDR1 is SGHTS, CDR2 YDEGEE. CDR3: CASSPDPDGMSNQPQHF. CDR3 DNA: TGTGCCAGCAGCCCAGACCCCGACGGGATGAGCAATCAGCCCCAGCATTTT.

This clone was seen more than once but under ten times. The rearrangement joins TRBV19 to TRBJ1-2; D gene uncertain. Germline-derived CDR1 and CDR2 are LNHDA and SQIVND (reference sequence). The CDR3 has 12 amino acids. The V gene lost 3 bases and the J gene lost 4 bases, with 6 bases spanning the gap. The CDR3 DNA is TGTGCCAGTAGTATGCGCGGCTATGGCTACACCTTC. Translation: CASSMRGYGYTF.

This sequence joins TRBV3-1 (or the pseudogene TRBV3-2) and TRBJ2-5; possible D gene TRBD1, 6 bases. V shed 2 bases and J shed 2 bases, with 21 bases lying between them. The germline CDR1 and CDR2 sequences are LGHDT and YNNKEL (reference sequence). The CDR3 contains 18 residues. The CDR3 protein is CASSQQKDRMALQETQYF. The CDR3 region has the DNA TGTGCCAGCAGCCAACAAAAGGACAGAATGGCTTTACAAGAGACCCAGTACTTC.